This passage covers 28 T cell receptor beta chains from one sample sequenced in a study of T cells after yellow fever vaccination. TCRdb independently ran MiXCR on the 5' RACE reads; one entry per CDR3 protein. The sample shows 450,000 to 600,000 distinct CDR3 sequences, approximately 13% of them seen only once. The sequencing used PBMCs, collected on the day of the yellow fever booster vaccination. The receptor set was obtained from a man aged 30-40 years who received the YFV17D yellow fever vaccine.

Turning to this clonotype: One junction end disagrees with the germline gene, perhaps due to a read error. The gene calls are TRBV12-3 or TRBV12-4 and TRBJ2-7, with D perhaps matching TRBD1 (6 bases). The CDR3 consists of 14 residues. In DNA, the CDR3 is TGTGCCAGCAGACTATCCGGGACACCCTATGAGCAGTACTTC. This sequence encodes CASRLSGTPYEQYF.

The sample holds a few counts of this clonotype. This sequence joins TRBV3-1 and TRBJ1-3; D is unresolved. CDR1 and CDR2 from the germline V gene are LGHDT and YNNKEL (reference sequence). V lost 1 base and J lost 3, with 10 bases in between. The CDR3 covers 15 residues. CDR3 nucleotide sequence: TGTGCCAGCAGCCAAGTGATCAACGGTGGAAACACCATATATTTT. Protein: CASSQVINGGNTIYF.

The rearrangement joins TRBV20-1 to TRBJ2-7, with 13 bases fitting TRBD2. The CDR3 consists of 15 residues. With V trimmed by 3 bases and J by 3 bases, 5 bases remained unmatched. CDR1 DFQATT and CDR2 SNEGSKA come from the germline V gene (reference sequence). CDR3 loop: CSARGGLAGYYEQYF. CDR3 sequence (DNA): TGCAGTGCTAGGGGGGGACTAGCGGGATACTACGAGCAGTACTTC.

The genes are TRBV24-1 and TRBJ2-3, with D possibly matching TRBD2 (6 bases). The ends were cut back, 3 bases at V and 3 bases at J, with 15 bases in the middle. The CDR3 contains 16 residues. Germline CDR1 reads KGHDR; CDR2 reads SFDVKD. CDR3 residues: CATSDAKRDSTDTQYF. In DNA, the CDR3 is TGTGCCACCAGTGATGCGAAACGGGACTCTACAGATACGCAGTATTTT.

V and J are TRBV20-1 and TRBJ2-6, with 8 bases identical to TRBD1. Germline V gene data show CDR1 as DFQATT and CDR2 as SNEGSKA (reference sequence). The CDR3 runs to 16 residues. V was clipped by 6 bases and J by 0 bases; unmatched bases: 7. The CDR3 is CSARTGTYSGANVLTF. CDR3 nucleotides: TGCAGTGCCAGGACAGGGACTTACTCTGGGGCCAACGTCCTGACTTTC.

V gene TRBV20-1 combines with J gene TRBJ2-5; 8 positions match TRBD2. This CDR3 spans 16 amino acids. With V trimmed by 1 base and J by 5 bases, 12 bases remained unmatched. Germline V gene data show CDR1 as DFQATT and CDR2 as SNEGSKA (reference sequence). CDR3 DNA sequence: TGCAGTGCTAGAGTTCTAACGAGCGGGAGTGAGGAGACCCAGTACTTC. Amino acids: CSARVLTSGSEETQYF.

The rearrangement uses TRBV20-1 and TRBJ1-2; D is uncertain. V lost 6 bases and J lost 2, with 10 bases in between. The length of the CDR3 is 12 residues. The germline CDR1 and CDR2 sequences are DFQATT and SNEGSKA (reference sequence). For the CDR3, the DNA is TGCAGTGCCGAGGCAGCCAACTATGGCTACACCTTC. As protein: CSAEAANYGYTF.

V usage is TRBV11-2 and J usage is TRBJ2-1; 9 bases agree with TRBD2. The V and J ends lost 0 bases and 10 bases, in that order; junction bases with no gene match: 4. This CDR3 has 14 amino acids. Per the germline V gene, CDR1 is SGHAT and CDR2 is FQNNGV. The CDR3 spells CASSLESSGSEQFF. DNA for the CDR3: TGTGCCAGCAGCTTAGAAAGTAGCGGGAGCGAGCAGTTCTTC.

This clonotype showed up just a few times. V is TRBV20-1 and J is TRBJ2-1; weak D call: TRBD2 (5 bases). CDR3 length: 14 amino acids. The germline V gene has CDR1 DFQATT and CDR2 SNEGSKA (reference sequence). V was pared by 0 bases and J by 4 bases, with 10 bases between. Written as DNA, the CDR3 is TGCAGTGCTAGAGATCCGCGGGTGTACAATGAGCAGTTCTTC. This codes for CSARDPRVYNEQFF.

Only a few counts were recorded for this clonotype. V gene TRBV28 combines with J gene TRBJ2-5; TRBD2 agrees at 7 bases. The CDR3 is made up of 15 amino acids. Germline values: CDR1 MDHEN, CDR2 SYDVKM. Trimming at V came to 6 bases and at J to 3 bases, leaving 10 bases not matched to a gene. The CDR3 loop is CASRYLGSGKETQYF. The CDR3 DNA is TGTGCCAGCAGATACCTTGGCAGCGGGAAAGAGACCCAGTACTTC.

This clonotype occurred a few times. The rearrangement joins TRBV7-9 to TRBJ2-1; 7 nucleotides match TRBD1. Germline lookup yields CDR1 SEHNR and CDR2 FQNEAQ (reference sequence). Unmatched junction bases numbered 5, after V lost 1 base and J lost 5 bases. The CDR3 is 15 amino acids. CDR3 sequence reads: CASSLGWDRDNEQFF. In DNA form, the CDR3 reads TGTGCCAGCAGCTTAGGTTGGGACAGAGACAATGAGCAGTTCTTC. Filled out from reference TRBV7-9 and TRBJ2-1, the complete variable domain reads DTGVSQNPRHKITKRGQNVTFRCDPISEHNRLYWYRQTLGQGPEFLTYFQNEAQLEKSRLLSDRFSAERPKGSFSTLEIQRTEQGDSAMYLCASSLGWDRDNEQFFGPGTRLTVL.

The sample holds many counts of this clonotype. J is TRBJ2-5 and V is TRBV2; D gene ambiguous. The germline V gene encodes CDR1 SNHLY and CDR2 FYNNEI. The CDR3 length is 11 residues. Trimming cost V 7 bases and J 2 bases, with 5 bases left between them. The CDR3 sequence: CASTIQETQYF. CDR3 bases: TGTGCCAGCACCATACAAGAGACCCAGTACTTC.

The chain employs TRBV10-3 and TRBJ2-7; 11 bases match TRBD1. Germline loops: CDR1 ENHRY, CDR2 SYGVKD. With V trimmed by 9 bases and J by 3 bases, 4 bases remained unmatched. The CDR3 consists of 13 residues. The CDR3 sequence is CAMGQGVNYEQYF. The CDR3 bases are TGTGCCATGGGACAGGGGGTCAACTACGAGCAGTACTTC.

This clonotype was counted between two and nine times. The J gene is TRBJ2-1, the V gene TRBV5-6; TRBD1 is a possible D gene (5 bases). V lost 4 bases to trimming and J lost 8 bases, with 16 bases between them. The length of the CDR3 is 14 residues. Germline CDR1 SGHDT, CDR2 YYEEEE. The CDR3 region has the DNA TGTGCCAGCAGCACCTCGCCAGGGTCGGATGAGCAGTTCTTC. Its protein product is CASSTSPGSDEQFF. The complete variable domain, with remaining parts taken from reference TRBV5-6 and TRBJ2-1, reads DAGVTQSPTHLIKTRGQQVTLRCSPKSGHDTVSWYQQALGQGPQFIFQYYEEEERQRGNFPDRFSGHQFPNYSSELNVNALLLGDSALYLCASSTSPGSDEQFFGPGTRLTVL.

Only a few counts were recorded for this clonotype. The V and J genes are TRBV29-1 and TRBJ2-5, with D uncertain. The V and J ends lost 4 bases and 4 bases respectively, with 13 bases between them. CDR1 is SQVTM, CDR2 ANQGSEA, per germline. The CDR3 is 13 residues long. CDR3 in amino acids: CSVAVQRRETQYF. CDR3 nucleotides: TGCAGCGTTGCGGTCCAGAGACGAGAGACCCAGTACTTC.

This clonotype was picked up a small number of times. The J gene is TRBJ2-2, the V gene TRBV12-3 or TRBV12-4; D may be TRBD2 (6 bases). Trimming stripped 6 bases from V and 2 bases from J, with 10 bases between. This CDR3 spans 14 amino acids. CDR3: CASSWDFNTGELFF. The DNA of the CDR3 is TGTGCCAGCAGCTGGGACTTTAACACCGGGGAGCTGTTTTTT.

This clonotype was counted a few times. The CDR3 protein is CASRGTGDFRGYTF. DNA of the CDR3: TGTGCCAGCAGGGGGACAGGGGACTTCAGGGGCTACACCTTC. J is TRBJ1-2 and V is TRBV27; 10 positions agree with TRBD1. Germline V gene lookup returns CDR1 MNHEY and CDR2 SMNVEV (reference sequence). Trimming took 6 bases from V and 8 from J; bases not matched to a gene: 9. There are 14 residues in the CDR3.

This clonotype has only a few counts. The CDR3 coding sequence is TGCAGTGCTTCCCGACTTGATGAGCAGTTCTTC. It encodes CSASRLDEQFF. V is TRBV20-1 and J is TRBJ2-1; no definite D call. This CDR3 has 11 residues. Germline CDR1 is DFQATT and CDR2 is SNEGSKA (reference sequence). V lost 5 bases to trimming and J lost 8 bases, with 10 bases between them.

This clonotype turned up a few times. The rearrangement links TRBV6-1 to TRBJ1-1; D uncertain. Trimming shortened V by 6 bases and J by 6 bases, and 17 bases separated the two germline ends. Germline V gives CDR1 MNHNS, CDR2 SASEGT. The length of the CDR3 is 14 residues. DNA of the CDR3: TGTGCCAGCAGGCCCCCCTGGGGTGATGCTGAAGCTTTCTTT. Residues: CASRPPWGDAEAFF.

This clonotype was seen many times. V usage is TRBV7-2 and J usage is TRBJ2-5; 8 bases fit TRBD1. V lost 3 bases to trimming and J lost 5 bases; unmatched junction nucleotides: 8. The CDR3 is made up of 15 amino acids. Germline CDR1 reads SGHTA; CDR2 reads FQGNSA. CDR3 sequence reads: CASSLTGASRETQYF. The CDR3 nucleotides read TGTGCCAGCAGCTTGACAGGGGCCTCCAGGGAGACCCAGTACTTC.

CDR3 sequence (DNA): TGTGCCAGCAAAGGGACCTTTGATTCACCCCTCCACTTT. Amino acid sequence: CASKGTFDSPLHF. The J gene is TRBJ1-6, the V gene TRBV12-3 or TRBV12-4; possibly TRBD1 for D (5 bases). The CDR3 totals 13 residues. V was clipped by 7 bases and J by 8 bases, with 12 bases between them.

The sample holds a few counts of this clonotype. The gene calls are TRBV4-3 and TRBJ2-1; 9 positions agree with TRBD2. J was trimmed by 7 bases and V by 2 bases; bases with no gene match: 9. The CDR3 is 16 residues long. Germline values: CDR1 LGHNA, CDR2 YSLEER. CDR3 bases: TGCGCCAGCAGCCAACCAGGGGCTAGCGGGAAGAATGAGCAGTTCTTC. Translated: CASSQPGASGKNEQFF.

A remark on this clonotype: Given the absence of the conserved phenylalanine or tryptophan at the CDR3 end, a read error is likely. The chain combines TRBV14 with TRBJ2-7, with 9 bases lining up with TRBD1. This CDR3 has 14 residues. The J segment lost 3 bases and the V segment lost 5 bases, leaving 5 bases of the junction unmatched. CDR1 and CDR2 from the germline V gene are SGHDN and FVKESK. The CDR3 DNA sequence: TGTGCCAGCAGCACCGGGACAGGGCTCTACGAGCAGTACTCC. Encoded protein: CASSTGTGLYEQYS.

This clonotype was picked up a small number of times. The genes are TRBV20-1 and TRBJ2-7; 10 positions agree with TRBD2. This CDR3 has 14 residues. With V trimmed by 6 bases and J by 2 bases, 7 bases remained unmatched. The V gene's germline CDR1 is DFQATT and CDR2 SNEGSKA (reference sequence). The CDR3 sequence is CSAARLAGAYEQYF. The DNA for the CDR3 is TGCAGTGCCGCGAGACTAGCGGGTGCCTACGAGCAGTACTTC.

The V call is TRBV5-1, the J call TRBJ1-1, with TRBD1 matching 7 bases. Germline V gene data show CDR1 as SGHRS and CDR2 as YFSETQ. The CDR3 has 15 amino acids. The trim removed 2 bases at V and 3 bases at J, leaving 7 bases unmatched. The CDR3 DNA follows: TGCGCCAGCAGCTTTTACAGGGGCTTGGACACTGAAGCTTTCTTT. Its protein product is CASSFYRGLDTEAFF.

This clonotype was recorded a few times. The J gene is TRBJ2-7, the V gene TRBV13; 11 positions match TRBD2. The J segment lost 0 bases and the V segment lost 6 bases, leaving 4 bases of the junction unmatched. This CDR3 is built from 15 residues. Germline V lookup: CDR1 PRHDT, CDR2 FYEKMQ (reference sequence). The CDR3: CASSLTSGVSYEQYF. The CDR3 DNA reads as TGTGCCAGCAGTCTGACTAGCGGGGTCTCCTACGAGCAGTACTTC.

The rearrangement joins TRBV5-4 to TRBJ2-1; 7 bases map to TRBD1. V gave up 3 bases and J gave up 4 bases; unmatched junction bases: 7. Germline assignment: CDR1 SGHNT and CDR2 YYREEE (reference sequence). The CDR3 has 15 amino acids. As DNA, the CDR3 is TGTGCCAGCAGCTGGGGCCAGGGGGAGTACAATGAGCAGTTCTTC. Its protein product is CASSWGQGEYNEQFF. The full variable domain, with the rest looked up from reference TRBV5-4 and TRBJ2-1, is ETGVTQSPTHLIKTRGQQVTLRCSSQSGHNTVSWYQQALGQGPQFIFQYYREEENGRGNFPPRFSGLQFPNYSSELNVNALELDDSALYLCASSWGQGEYNEQFFGPGTRLTVL.

This clonotype was counted ten times or more. The DNA for the CDR3 is TGTGCCAGCAGTCGCAATACGCAGTATTTT. Translating it yields CASSRNTQYF. The rearrangement links TRBV28 to TRBJ2-3, with unresolved D. Between the trimmed V and J ends, which lost 5 bases and 7 bases, there was a span of 4 bases. The CDR3 spans 10 residues. Germline loops: CDR1 MDHEN, CDR2 SYDVKM.